These 17 T cell receptor beta chains were all obtained from the same sample, sequenced in a study of cytomegalovirus exposure and HLA in healthy donors (dated by TCRdb to about 2017). Library preparation employed the immunoSEQ multiplex PCR assay. A mixture of 60 forward primers for TCR Vbeta segments and 13 reverse primers for TCR Jbeta segments was used in the multiplex PCR. TCRdb obtained this table from immuneACCESS and retained in-frame rearrangements with V and J assigned. These tables miss some clones; where compared with another copy, unresolved V genes account for less than half of the shortfall, and the remainder is unexplained. The sample has around 41,000 clones on record, roughly half of them singletons. The ten largest clones take up 6% of the sample. Sequencing was done on a sample of PBMCs. These TCRs come from a man in his 60s in good health and CMV-seronegative.

This clone occurred once. J is TRBJ2-4 and V is TRBV28; 10 bases fit TRBD1. Trimming took 4 bases from V and 5 from J; bases not matched to a gene: 5. There are 15 residues in the CDR3. Germline V gene lookup returns CDR1 MDHEN and CDR2 SYDVKM. The CDR3 nucleotides read TGTGCCAGCAGTTCCTCCGGGACAGGGGAAAACATTCAGTACTTC. This gives the protein CASSSSGTGENIQYF.

The chain couples TRBV6-4 to TRBJ2-1, with 8 nucleotides matching TRBD1. Germline V gene data show CDR1 as MRHNA and CDR2 as SNTAGT. The CDR3 runs to 13 residues. V was pared by 5 bases and J by 8 bases, with 5 bases of the junction left unmatched. CDR3 region: CASSQTGAHEQFF. The CDR3 coding sequence is TGTGCCAGCAGTCAGACAGGGGCCCATGAGCAGTTCTTC.

This clone was picked up a small number of times. The chain recombines TRBV28 with TRBJ1-2; D perhaps matches TRBD1 (5 bases). V was shortened by 7 bases and J by 2 bases, with 17 bases between the two germline ends. Germline V gene data show CDR1 as MDHEN and CDR2 as SYDVKM. This CDR3 has 15 residues. For the CDR3, the DNA is TGTGCCAGCAAAAAGGAGGGGCCCGGAAACTATGGCTACACCTTC. Amino acid sequence: CASKKEGPGNYGYTF.

This clone showed up just a few times. This chain uses TRBV7-2 with TRBJ2-7; 8 bases agree with TRBD1. V lost 5 bases, J lost 2 bases, and 5 bases stayed unmatched. Germline V gene sequence: CDR1 SGHTA, CDR2 FQGNSA. The CDR3 runs 14 residues. In nucleotides, the CDR3 is TGTGCCAGCAGCGTATCCAGGGGGCCCTACGAGCAGTACTTC. Protein product: CASSVSRGPYEQYF.

The chain uses TRBV30 and TRBJ1-2, with a tentative D call TRBD1 (6 bases). Germline loops: CDR1 GTSNPN, CDR2 SVGIG (reference sequence). V was pared by 0 bases and J by 4 bases, with 12 bases between. There are 14 residues in the CDR3. CDR3 in DNA: TGTGCCTGGAGTGTAACAGGGCAAACCTATGGCTACACCTTC. It encodes CAWSVTGQTYGYTF. Variable domain in full (rest from reference TRBV30 and TRBJ1-2): SQTIHQWPATLVQPVGSPLSLECTVEGTSNPNLYWYRQAAGRGLQLLFYSVGIGQISSEVPQNLSASRPQDRQFILSSKKLLLSDSGFYLCAWSVTGQTYGYTFGSGTRLTVV.

This clone was counted between two and nine times. V usage is TRBV5-1 and J usage is TRBJ2-7; D remains unclear. CDR1 SGHRS and CDR2 YFSETQ come from the germline V gene. The CDR3 totals 12 residues. The V gene lost 4 bases and the J gene lost 6 bases, with 11 bases spanning the gap. The CDR3 loop reads CASSVTSSEQYF. CDR3 nucleotide sequence: TGCGCCAGCAGCGTCACTTCTTCCGAGCAGTACTTC.

This clone came up a few times. The rearrangement joins TRBV15 to TRBJ2-7; D gene uncertain. The CDR3 length is 15 residues. V was clipped by 0 bases and J by 2 bases, with 11 bases between them. Germline CDR1 reads LNHNV; CDR2 reads YYDKDF (reference sequence). CDR3 sequence reads: CATSRDRSGTYEQYF. Written as DNA, the CDR3 is TGTGCCACCAGCAGAGATAGATCGGGTACCTACGAGCAGTACTTC.

This chain links TRBV4-1 with TRBJ2-5; 9 bases are shared with TRBD2. The germline gives CDR1 MGHRA, CDR2 YSYEKL. The CDR3 runs to 16 residues. With V trimmed by 5 bases and J by 5 bases, 12 bases remained unmatched. The CDR3 DNA sequence: TGCGCCAGCAGCAAGGGAGCGGGGGGTTCTTTTGAGACCCAGTACTTC. It translates to CASSKGAGGSFETQYF.

The gene calls are TRBV10-3 and TRBJ2-5, with D tentatively TRBD1 (5 bases). Germline-derived CDR1 and CDR2 are ENHRY and SYGVKD. The V and J ends lost 0 bases and 5 bases respectively, with 10 bases between them. The CDR3 sequence is 14 residues long. DNA for the CDR3: TGTGCCATCAGTGAGTCGCAGGGTGCGGAGACCCAGTACTTC. This gives the protein CAISESQGAETQYF.

The V call is TRBV4-1, the J call TRBJ1-5; the D is unclear. CDR3 length: 15 amino acids. Trimming took off 4 bases at V and 2 bases at J, with 12 bases between the two ends. CDR1 is MGHRA, CDR2 YSYEKL, per germline. CDR3 sequence reads: CASSPSSEGNQPQHF. The CDR3 nucleotides are TGCGCCAGCAGCCCGTCCTCAGAGGGCAATCAGCCCCAGCATTTT.

Only a few counts were recorded for this clone. The V call is TRBV29-1, the J call TRBJ2-7; no definite D call. There are 13 residues in the CDR3. Germline CDR1 and CDR2: SQVTM and ANQGSEA. The V and J ends lost 6 bases and 3 bases respectively, with 15 bases between them. The CDR3 is CSVQRLGFYEQYF. CDR3 coding DNA: TGCAGCGTCCAACGGCTAGGCTTCTACGAGCAGTACTTC.

The rearrangement uses TRBV10-1 and TRBJ2-7; D might be TRBD2 (6 bases). Trimming left V 3 bases short and J 6 bases short, with 18 bases between. The CDR3 extends over 15 amino acids. CDR1 WNHNN and CDR2 SYGVQD come from the germline V gene (reference sequence). The CDR3 region has the DNA TGCGCCAGCAGTGACTCGGGGCGCGGGGAATCCGAGCAGTACTTC. Its translation: CASSDSGRGESEQYF.

This chain joins TRBV4-2 and TRBJ1-3; 8 bases are a match to TRBD1. From germline, CDR1 is LGHNA and CDR2 YNFKEQ. V shed 2 bases, J shed 4 bases, and the junction held 10 bases outside the gene matches. The CDR3 covers 17 residues. Here the CDR3 reads CASSQSGQGGAGNTIYF. DNA of the CDR3: TGTGCCAGCAGCCAAAGCGGACAGGGAGGCGCAGGAAACACCATATATTTT.

The chain has TRBV6-1 and TRBJ1-5, with 11 nucleotides matching TRBD1. The CDR3 spans 15 residues. The germline V gene has CDR1 MNHNS and CDR2 SASEGT. V lost 7 bases, J lost 2 bases, and 4 bases stayed unmatched. Here the CDR3 DNA reads TGTGCCAGCATCCGGGGACAGGGGGGCAATCAGCCCCAGCATTTT. Encoded protein: CASIRGQGGNQPQHF.

The J gene is TRBJ2-5, the V gene TRBV15; D might be TRBD2 (6 bases). The CDR3 covers 17 residues. V dropped 0 bases and J dropped 5 bases, with 19 bases sitting between them. From germline, CDR1 is LNHNV and CDR2 YYDKDF (reference sequence). The CDR3 region has the DNA TGTGCCACCAGCAGAGACCGTCCTGCTGGAGGGCTGGAGACCCAGTACTTC. Translation gives CATSRDRPAGGLETQYF.

This clone came up a few times. The chain joins TRBV11-2 to TRBJ1-2, with 8 positions matching TRBD1. The J segment lost 4 bases and the V segment lost 1 base, leaving 5 bases of the junction unmatched. CDR1 is SGHAT, CDR2 FQNNGV, per germline. CDR3 length equals 15 residues. The CDR3 DNA reads TGTGCCAGCAGCTTAGCCGGGACAGGAGTCTATGGCTACACCTTC. Translation: CASSLAGTGVYGYTF.

This clone was detected once. The rearrangement links TRBV5-6 to TRBJ2-6, with unresolved D. Germline V gene sequence: CDR1 SGHDT, CDR2 YYEEEE. CDR3 size: 13 residues. V was shortened by 4 bases and J by 4 bases, with 6 bases between the two germline ends. Here the CDR3 reads CASSLQGANVLTF. The CDR3 DNA is TGTGCCAGCAGCCTACAGGGGGCCAACGTCCTGACTTTC.